This TCR beta chain was sequenced during a study of cytomegalovirus exposure and HLA in healthy donors. Study observations and caveats: Certain indistinguishable V segments, among them TRBV6-2 and TRBV6-3, were excluded.

V was cut by 3 bases and J by 2 bases, with 12 bases left in between. Germline V gene sequence: CDR1 SGHRS, CDR2 YFSETQ. This CDR3 is 15 amino acids long. Comments on this clone: Antigen specificity is unknown.

With 60 Vbeta and 13 Jbeta primers, the PCR was carried out. Here immunoSEQ multiplex PCR was the method, and the copy in TCRdb shows in-frame clones only, minus some. The sample lists roughly 100,000 clones; 60% to 80% were seen once. This chain joins TRBV5-1 and TRBJ1-3; D perhaps matches TRBD1 (6 bases). This clonotype was obtained from a boy younger than 18 in good health and CMV-seronegative. Sequencing was done on a sample of PBMCs. CDR3 DNA sequence: TGCGCCAGCAGCTCGACCGGGACAACTGGAAACACCATATATTTT. This codes for CASSSTGTTGNTIYF.